The sequence of this TCR beta chain was determined in a study of tumor-infiltrating lymphocytes in primary liver carcinoma. Study-wide background: The study included patients who were men and women aged 30 to 69 years. The tumors, T1-T3 N0M0 lesions, were roughly 4 to 10 cm across.

General study results and limits: Pairs of tumor regions overlapped more than tumor-adjacent and tumor-blood pairs did.

Ten or more counts support this clonotype. Its antigen is unknown. After removal of 4 bases from V and 7 bases from J, the junction contained 6 bases not matched to a gene. Looked up from germline, CDR1 is SGHNT and CDR2 is YYREEE (reference sequence). This CDR3 is 15 amino acids long. Co-extraction of RNA and DNA was performed on about 19-31 mg of unsorted bulk tissue. From roughly 0.5 ug total RNA, TCR beta cDNA was generated with a primer in the constant region. Employing slightly modified ARM-PCR, three nested multiplex PCR rounds were run, and these gave rise to the TCR beta libraries. TRBV1-TRBV30 forward primers paired with a C-beta reverse primer were used in the first two PCR rounds, which ran approximately 10 cycles each. MiXCR, run by TCRdb on the multiplex PCR reads, gives a single entry per CDR3 protein. The repertoire holds approximately 100,000 distinct CDR3 sequences, with about 63% as singletons.

The J gene is TRBJ2-1, the V gene TRBV5-4, with 12 bases lining up with TRBD2. Source material: liver tumor tissue from sampling region 2. Subset given: tumor region T2, inferior pole. This clonotype originated in a woman in her sixties or seventies with primary liver carcinoma and hepatitis B virus infection. CDR3 bases: TGTGCCAGCAGCCAGACTAGCGGGAGATCGAATGAGCAGTTCTTC. Translating it yields CASSQTSGRSNEQFF.